This T cell receptor beta chain was captured in a study of blood T cell repertoires in COVID-19. Study context: Both acute and convalescent COVID-19 samples were obtained from the United States, Italy and Spain.

TCRdb's table, derived via immunoSEQ multiplex PCR, lists solely in-frame clones and lacks some. Of approximately 130,000 clones in the sample, about 80% were seen once. J lost 2 bases, V lost 2 bases, and 14 bases had no gene match. Germline V gives CDR1 MNHEY, CDR2 SVGEGT. The CDR3 totals 19 residues. The sequence derives from a human donor in a cohort sampled during active COVID-19. The chain joins TRBV6-2 or TRBV6-3 to TRBJ2-3; 9 bases are shared with TRBD2. What was sequenced was peripheral blood. The CDR3 DNA sequence: TGTGCCAGCAGTTACCCGCTGGGGAGCGGGGGGTCCCCCACAGATACGCAGTATTTT. Translated, it gives CASSYPLGSGGSPTDTQYF.